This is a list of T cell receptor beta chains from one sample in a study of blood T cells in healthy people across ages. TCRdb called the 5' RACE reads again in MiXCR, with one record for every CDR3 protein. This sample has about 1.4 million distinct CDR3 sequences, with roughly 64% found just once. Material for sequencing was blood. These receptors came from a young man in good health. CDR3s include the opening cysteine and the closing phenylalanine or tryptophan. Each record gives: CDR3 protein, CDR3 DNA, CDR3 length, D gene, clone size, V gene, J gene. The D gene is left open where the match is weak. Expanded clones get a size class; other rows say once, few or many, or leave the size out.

CDR3 protein: CSARDLSSGGSSYEQYF
CDR3 DNA: TGCAGTGCTAGAGACCTTTCTAGCGGGGGGTCCTCCTACGAGCAGTACTTC
CDR3 length: 17
D gene: TRBD2
clone size: few
V gene: TRBV20-1
J gene: TRBJ2-7

CDR3 protein: CASSDGTSAVTDTQYF
CDR3 DNA: TGCGCCAGCAGTGACGGGACTAGCGCAGTCACAGATACGCAGTATTTT
CDR3 length: 16
D gene: TRBD2
clone size: -
V gene: TRBV10-1
J gene: TRBJ2-3

CDR3 protein: CASSQGSGQGVIQYF
CDR3 DNA: TGTGCCAGCAGCCAAGGATCGGGACAGGGGGTCATTCAGTACTTC
CDR3 length: 15
D gene: TRBD1
clone size: -
V gene: TRBV7-9
J gene: TRBJ2-4

CDR3 protein: CASSQDVRVEGYTF
CDR3 DNA: TGTGCCAGCAGCCAAGATGTTAGGGTGGAGGGCTACACCTTC
CDR3 length: 14
D gene: -
clone size: -
V gene: TRBV3-1
J gene: TRBJ1-2

CDR3 protein: CSARASSDQETQYF
CDR3 DNA: TGCAGTGCTAGAGCATCTAGCGATCAAGAGACCCAGTACTTC
CDR3 length: 14
D gene: -
clone size: once
V gene: TRBV20-1
J gene: TRBJ2-5

CDR3 protein: CSAPPRSAYNEQFF
CDR3 DNA: TGCAGTGCGCCGCCCCGGTCGGCCTACAATGAGCAGTTCTTC
CDR3 length: 14
D gene: -
clone size: -
V gene: TRBV20-1
J gene: TRBJ2-1

CDR3 protein: CASSLSQPYEQYF
CDR3 DNA: TGTGCCAGCAGCTTATCACAGCCGTACGAGCAGTACTTC
CDR3 length: 13
D gene: -
clone size: -
V gene: TRBV7-9
J gene: TRBJ2-7

CDR3 protein: CASSRGSLGQDEQFF
CDR3 DNA: TGTGCCAGCAGCCGTGGGAGTTTGGGCCAGGATGAGCAGTTCTTC
CDR3 length: 15
D gene: -
clone size: -
V gene: TRBV4-2
J gene: TRBJ2-1

CDR3 protein: CSALPGVGTDTQYF
CDR3 DNA: TGCAGCGCCCTCCCCGGGGTCGGCACAGATACGCAGTATTTT
CDR3 length: 14
D gene: -
clone size: -
V gene: TRBV29-1
J gene: TRBJ2-3

CDR3 protein: CASSPLPGRSSYEQYF
CDR3 DNA: TGTGCCAGCAGCCCACTACCGGGACGCAGCTCCTACGAGCAGTACTTC
CDR3 length: 16
D gene: -
clone size: -
V gene: TRBV9
J gene: TRBJ2-7

CDR3 protein: CASSDEGLTRVAPQHF
CDR3 DNA: TGTGCCAGCAGTGACGAGGGACTTACAAGGGTTGCGCCCCAGCATTTT
CDR3 length: 16
D gene: -
clone size: many
V gene: TRBV2
J gene: TRBJ1-5

CDR3 protein: CAISELRTASGEQYF
CDR3 DNA: TGTGCCATCAGTGAGTTACGGACAGCCTCGGGCGAGCAGTACTTC
CDR3 length: 15
D gene: -
clone size: -
V gene: TRBV10-3
J gene: TRBJ2-7

CDR3 protein: CASSRLNSYEQYF
CDR3 DNA: TGTGCCAGCAGCCGATTGAACTCATACGAGCAGTACTTC
CDR3 length: 13
D gene: -
clone size: -
V gene: TRBV14
J gene: TRBJ2-7

CDR3 protein: CASSQDGGLGNQPQHF
CDR3 DNA: TGTGCCAGCAGCCAAGATGGGGGCCTGGGCAATCAGCCCCAGCATTTT
CDR3 length: 16
D gene: -
clone size: -
V gene: TRBV4-2
J gene: TRBJ1-5

CDR3 protein: CASSFTTGALGGYTF
CDR3 DNA: TGTGCCAGCAGCTTCACGACAGGGGCTCTGGGTGGCTACACCTTC
CDR3 length: 15
D gene: TRBD1
clone size: once
V gene: TRBV6-2/TRBV6-3
J gene: TRBJ1-2

CDR3 protein: CASSLGRETQYF
CDR3 DNA: TGTGCCAGCAGTTTAGGGCGGGAGACCCAGTACTTC
CDR3 length: 12
D gene: -
clone size: many
V gene: TRBV12-3/TRBV12-4
J gene: TRBJ2-5

CDR3 protein: CSAREFPGVSYEQYF
CDR3 DNA: TGCAGTGCTAGAGAATTTCCGGGGGTCTCCTACGAGCAGTACTTC
CDR3 length: 15
D gene: -
clone size: once
V gene: TRBV20-1
J gene: TRBJ2-7

CDR3 protein: CASSPLAGEGMDEQFF
CDR3 DNA: TGCGCCAGCAGCCCTCTAGCGGGAGAAGGAATGGATGAGCAGTTCTTC
CDR3 length: 16
D gene: TRBD2
clone size: few
V gene: TRBV4-1
J gene: TRBJ2-1

CDR3 protein: CASSLSSGNPYNEQFF
CDR3 DNA: TGTGCCAGCAGTTTATCTAGCGGGAACCCCTACAATGAGCAGTTCTTC
CDR3 length: 16
D gene: TRBD2
clone size: -
V gene: TRBV27
J gene: TRBJ2-1

CDR3 protein: CASSYGGPPLVEQYF
CDR3 DNA: TGTGCCAGCAGTTATGGAGGGCCGCCTCTCGTCGAGCAGTACTTC
CDR3 length: 15
D gene: -
clone size: once
V gene: TRBV6-6
J gene: TRBJ2-7

CDR3 protein: CASSISGTGANVLTF
CDR3 DNA: TGTGCCAGCAGTATTTCAGGGACTGGGGCCAACGTCCTGACTTTC
CDR3 length: 15
D gene: -
clone size: -
V gene: TRBV2
J gene: TRBJ2-6

CDR3 protein: CASSLEQARTTQYF
CDR3 DNA: TGCGCCAGCAGCTTGGAACAGGCCCGGACGACCCAGTACTTC
CDR3 length: 14
D gene: -
clone size: -
V gene: TRBV5-1
J gene: TRBJ2-5

CDR3 protein: CASSKTSMNTEAFF
CDR3 DNA: TGTGCCAGCAGTAAGACCAGCATGAACACTGAAGCTTTCTTT
CDR3 length: 14
D gene: -
clone size: -
V gene: TRBV6-6
J gene: TRBJ1-1

CDR3 protein: CASSQGGGAVGELFF
CDR3 DNA: TGCGCCAGCAGCCAAGGCGGGGGGGCCGTCGGGGAGCTGTTTTTT
CDR3 length: 15
D gene: TRBD2
clone size: -
V gene: TRBV4-3
J gene: TRBJ2-2

CDR3 protein: CASSVGGETKTDTQYF
CDR3 DNA: TGCGCCAGCAGTGTTGGGGGGGAAACAAAAACAGATACGCAGTATTTT
CDR3 length: 16
D gene: TRBD2
clone size: -
V gene: TRBV10-2
J gene: TRBJ2-3

CDR3 protein: CASSLAGTTSRSYNEQYF
CDR3 DNA: TGTGCCAGCAGTTTAGCGGGGACGACTAGCCGGTCCTACAATGAGCAGTACTTC
CDR3 length: 18
D gene: TRBD2
clone size: -
V gene: TRBV12-3/TRBV12-4
J gene: TRBJ2-7

CDR3 protein: CASSLRTDTQYF
CDR3 DNA: TGTGCCAGCAGCTTACGCACAGATACGCAGTATTTT
CDR3 length: 12
D gene: -
clone size: many
V gene: TRBV12-3/TRBV12-4
J gene: TRBJ2-3

CDR3 protein: CASSVGRHSNQPQHF
CDR3 DNA: TGCGCCAGCAGTGTTGGCAGGCATAGCAATCAGCCCCAGCATTTT
CDR3 length: 15
D gene: -
clone size: -
V gene: TRBV10-2
J gene: TRBJ1-5

CDR3 protein: CASSYPTGDGKSTDTQYF
CDR3 DNA: TGTGCCAGCAGTTACCCCACCGGGGATGGAAAATCCACAGATACGCAGTATTTT
CDR3 length: 18
D gene: -
clone size: -
V gene: TRBV6-2/TRBV6-3
J gene: TRBJ2-3

CDR3 protein: CASSSRGAGGDTQYF
CDR3 DNA: TGTGCCAGCAGCTCCCGGGGAGCGGGAGGTGATACGCAGTATTTT
CDR3 length: 15
D gene: TRBD2
clone size: -
V gene: TRBV11-2
J gene: TRBJ2-3

CDR3 protein: CAKVSYEQYF
CDR3 DNA: TGTGCTAAGGTCTCCTACGAGCAGTACTTC
CDR3 length: 10
D gene: -
clone size: few
V gene: TRBV5-6
J gene: TRBJ2-7

CDR3 protein: CSVDKTGSYNEQFF
CDR3 DNA: TGCAGCGTTGACAAGACTGGCTCCTACAATGAGCAGTTCTTC
CDR3 length: 14
D gene: -
clone size: -
V gene: TRBV29-1
J gene: TRBJ2-1

CDR3 protein: CSAAGLAGPDTQYF
CDR3 DNA: TGCAGTGCTGCGGGACTAGCGGGACCAGATACGCAGTATTTT
CDR3 length: 14
D gene: TRBD2
clone size: -
V gene: TRBV20-1
J gene: TRBJ2-3

CDR3 protein: CASSKEDKSAEETQYF
CDR3 DNA: TGTGCCAGCAGCAAAGAAGATAAAAGTGCGGAAGAGACCCAGTACTTC
CDR3 length: 16
D gene: -
clone size: -
V gene: TRBV21-1
J gene: TRBJ2-5

CDR3 protein: CASSEALRAGALYGYTF
CDR3 DNA: TGTGCCAGCAGTGAAGCGCTTCGGGCAGGGGCCCTCTATGGCTACACCTTC
CDR3 length: 17
D gene: -
clone size: -
V gene: TRBV6-1
J gene: TRBJ1-2

CDR3 protein: CASLAETQYF
CDR3 DNA: TGTGCCAGCCTTGCAGAGACCCAGTACTTC
CDR3 length: 10
D gene: -
clone size: -
V gene: TRBV2
J gene: TRBJ2-5

CDR3 protein: CASSIGQTSTDTQYF
CDR3 DNA: TGTGCCAGCAGCATAGGACAGACTAGCACAGATACGCAGTATTTT
CDR3 length: 15
D gene: -
clone size: -
V gene: TRBV5-5
J gene: TRBJ2-3

CDR3 protein: CASSLVGPKGEAFF
CDR3 DNA: TGTGCCAGCAGCTTAGTGGGCCCCAAGGGTGAAGCTTTCTTT
CDR3 length: 14
D gene: -
clone size: -
V gene: TRBV7-8
J gene: TRBJ1-1

CDR3 protein: CSVFLTGYSGANVLTF
CDR3 DNA: TGCAGCGTCTTTCTCACAGGGTATTCTGGGGCCAACGTCCTGACTTTC
CDR3 length: 16
D gene: -
clone size: -
V gene: TRBV29-1
J gene: TRBJ2-6

CDR3 protein: CASSSRTSGEQFF
CDR3 DNA: TGTGCCAGCAGCTCCCGGACTAGTGGTGAGCAGTTCTTC
CDR3 length: 13
D gene: TRBD2
clone size: -
V gene: TRBV7-9
J gene: TRBJ2-1

CDR3 protein: CASSPSTGPVEPQHF
CDR3 DNA: TGTGCCAGCAGCCCCAGTACAGGTCCGGTTGAGCCCCAGCATTTT
CDR3 length: 15
D gene: -
clone size: -
V gene: TRBV7-9
J gene: TRBJ1-5

CDR3 protein: CASRPTGGGTNEKLFF
CDR3 DNA: TGTGCCAGCAGACCAACAGGGGGTGGAACTAATGAAAAACTGTTTTTT
CDR3 length: 16
D gene: TRBD1
clone size: -
V gene: TRBV12-3/TRBV12-4
J gene: TRBJ1-4

CDR3 protein: CASSVRLADYEQYF
CDR3 DNA: TGTGCCAGCAGCGTAAGACTAGCAGACTACGAGCAGTACTTC
CDR3 length: 14
D gene: TRBD2
clone size: once
V gene: TRBV9
J gene: TRBJ2-7

CDR3 protein: CASSSTGGVGETQYF
CDR3 DNA: TGTGCCAGCAGCTCGACAGGGGGCGTGGGAGAGACCCAGTACTTC
CDR3 length: 15
D gene: TRBD1
clone size: few
V gene: TRBV7-9
J gene: TRBJ2-5

CDR3 protein: CASSVRADNYGYTF
CDR3 DNA: TGTGCCAGCAGCGTGAGGGCAGATAACTATGGCTACACCTTC
CDR3 length: 14
D gene: -
clone size: few
V gene: TRBV7-9
J gene: TRBJ1-2

CDR3 protein: CSARGSSTGELFF
CDR3 DNA: TGCAGTGCTAGGGGGAGTTCCACCGGGGAGCTGTTTTTT
CDR3 length: 13
D gene: -
clone size: -
V gene: TRBV20-1
J gene: TRBJ2-2

CDR3 protein: CASSFPAPDTQYF
CDR3 DNA: TGTGCCAGCAGCTTCCCTGCCCCAGATACGCAGTATTTT
CDR3 length: 13
D gene: -
clone size: -
V gene: TRBV7-2
J gene: TRBJ2-3

CDR3 protein: CASSQGHNRADTQYF
CDR3 DNA: TGTGCCAGCAGCCAGGGGCACAACCGGGCAGATACGCAGTATTTT
CDR3 length: 15
D gene: -
clone size: few
V gene: TRBV4-2
J gene: TRBJ2-3

CDR3 protein: CSVDLGQGAGYGYTF
CDR3 DNA: TGCAGCGTTGACCTTGGCCAGGGGGCTGGGTATGGCTACACCTTC
CDR3 length: 15
D gene: TRBD1
clone size: -
V gene: TRBV29-1
J gene: TRBJ1-2

CDR3 protein: CASSHTGTANEQFF
CDR3 DNA: TGTGCCAGCAGTCACACCGGGACAGCCAATGAGCAGTTCTTC
CDR3 length: 14
D gene: TRBD1
clone size: -
V gene: TRBV6-2/TRBV6-3
J gene: TRBJ2-1